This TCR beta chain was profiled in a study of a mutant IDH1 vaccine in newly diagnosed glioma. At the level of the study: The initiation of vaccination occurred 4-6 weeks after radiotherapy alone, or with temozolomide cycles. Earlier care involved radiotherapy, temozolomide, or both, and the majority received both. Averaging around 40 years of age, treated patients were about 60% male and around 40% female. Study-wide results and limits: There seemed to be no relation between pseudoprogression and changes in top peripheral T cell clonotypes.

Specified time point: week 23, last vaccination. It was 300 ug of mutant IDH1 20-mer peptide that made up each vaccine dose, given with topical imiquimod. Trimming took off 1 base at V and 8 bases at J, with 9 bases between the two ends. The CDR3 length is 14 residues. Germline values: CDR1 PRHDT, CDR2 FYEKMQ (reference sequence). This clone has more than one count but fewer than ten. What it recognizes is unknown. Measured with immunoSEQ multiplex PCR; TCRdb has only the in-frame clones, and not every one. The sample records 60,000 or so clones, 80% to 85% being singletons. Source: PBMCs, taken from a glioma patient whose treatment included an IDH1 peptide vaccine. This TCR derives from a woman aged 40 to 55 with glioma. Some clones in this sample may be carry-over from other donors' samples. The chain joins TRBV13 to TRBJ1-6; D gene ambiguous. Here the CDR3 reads CASSLAARDSPLHF. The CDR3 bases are TGTGCCAGCAGCTTAGCCGCAAGGGATTCACCCCTCCACTTT.